This T cell receptor (beta chain) was retrieved from a study of vaccination and CD4 T cells after COVID-19. Oncomine TCR Beta short-read sequencing was applied to DNA from cultured CD4+ T cells. From CD4+ T cells that had been cultured, genomic DNA was extracted. TCRdb reanalysed the PCR reads using MiXCR and keeps one entry per CDR3 protein. The repertoire holds around 20,000 distinct CDR3 sequences, approximately 40% seen once, with roughly 9.5% in the top ten. The treatment: approximately 9-day PBMC culture with coronavirus spike peptide pools or control peptides (ViraFEST assay). Wells that each held roughly 1.9 million PBMCs were cultured with around 9.4 IU/ml IL-2 and 7.5 to 10 ug/ml peptide pools. Of note for this clonotype: Its cognate antigen is unknown.

This CDR3 is built from 18 residues. The germline CDR1 and CDR2 sequences are MNHEY and SMNVEV (reference sequence). The V gene end was trimmed by 7 bases and the J gene end by 3 bases; junction bases not matched to a gene: 20. The chain is built from TRBV27 and TRBJ1-1, with 7 positions matching TRBD1. The origin of this receptor is a human donor who had recovered from COVID-19. The sequencing here drew on CD4+ T cells from blood, cultured in vitro, taken after SARS-CoV-2 vaccination. The CDR3 nucleotides read TGTGCCAGCAACGAATTCTACAGGGGAACAGGGCAGGACACTGAAGCTTTCTTT. Its translation: CASNEFYRGTGQDTEAFF.